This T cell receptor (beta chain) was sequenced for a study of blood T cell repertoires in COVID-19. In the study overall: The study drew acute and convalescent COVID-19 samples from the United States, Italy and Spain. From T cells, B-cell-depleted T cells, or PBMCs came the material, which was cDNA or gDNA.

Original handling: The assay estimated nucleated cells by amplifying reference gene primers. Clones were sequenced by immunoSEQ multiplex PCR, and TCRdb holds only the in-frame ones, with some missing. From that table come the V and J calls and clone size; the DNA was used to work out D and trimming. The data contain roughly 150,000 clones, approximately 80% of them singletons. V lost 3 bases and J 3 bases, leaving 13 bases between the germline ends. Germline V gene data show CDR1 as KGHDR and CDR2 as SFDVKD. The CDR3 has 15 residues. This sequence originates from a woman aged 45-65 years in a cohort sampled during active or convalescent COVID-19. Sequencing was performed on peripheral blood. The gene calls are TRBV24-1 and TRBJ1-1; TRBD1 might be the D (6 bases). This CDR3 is CATSDPSGGHTEAFF. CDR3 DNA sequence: TGTGCCACCAGTGATCCTTCGGGGGGGCACACTGAAGCTTTCTTT.